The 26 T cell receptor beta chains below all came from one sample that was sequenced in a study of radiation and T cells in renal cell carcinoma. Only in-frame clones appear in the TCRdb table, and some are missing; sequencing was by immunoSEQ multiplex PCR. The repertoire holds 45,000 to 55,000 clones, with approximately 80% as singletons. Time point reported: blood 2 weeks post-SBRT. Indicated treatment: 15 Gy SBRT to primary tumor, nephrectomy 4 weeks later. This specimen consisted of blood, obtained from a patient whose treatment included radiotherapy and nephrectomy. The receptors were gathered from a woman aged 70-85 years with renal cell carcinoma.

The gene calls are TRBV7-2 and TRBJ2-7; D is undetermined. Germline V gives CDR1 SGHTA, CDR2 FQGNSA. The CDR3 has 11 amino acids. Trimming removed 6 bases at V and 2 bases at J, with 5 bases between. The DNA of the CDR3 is TGTGCCAGCAGGAACGCCTACGAGCAGTACTTC. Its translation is CASRNAYEQYF.

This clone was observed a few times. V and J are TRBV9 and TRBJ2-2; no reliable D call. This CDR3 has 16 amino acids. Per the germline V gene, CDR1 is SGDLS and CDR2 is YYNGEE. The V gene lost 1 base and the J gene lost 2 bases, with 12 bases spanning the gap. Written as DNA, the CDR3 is TGTGCCAGCAGCGTAAGGGCGGATCGTAACACCGGGGAGCTGTTTTTT. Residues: CASSVRADRNTGELFF.

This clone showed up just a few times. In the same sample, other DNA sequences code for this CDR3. In nucleotides, the CDR3 is TGTGCCAGCAGCTCCCGGGGGGGCGCGGACTATGGCTACACCTTC. Translating gives CASSSRGGADYGYTF. This chain joins TRBV5-4 and TRBJ1-2; tentatively, D is TRBD1 (6 bases). Trimming pared 3 bases from V and 3 bases from J, leaving 15 bases between. Per germline, CDR1 SGHNT and CDR2 YYREEE (reference sequence). The CDR3 spans 15 residues.

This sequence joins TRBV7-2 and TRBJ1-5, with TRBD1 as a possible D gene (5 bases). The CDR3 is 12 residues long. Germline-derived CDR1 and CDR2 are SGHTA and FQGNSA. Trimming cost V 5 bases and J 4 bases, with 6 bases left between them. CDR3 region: CASSGGNQPQHF. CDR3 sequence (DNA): TGTGCCAGCAGCGGGGGGAATCAGCCCCAGCATTTT.

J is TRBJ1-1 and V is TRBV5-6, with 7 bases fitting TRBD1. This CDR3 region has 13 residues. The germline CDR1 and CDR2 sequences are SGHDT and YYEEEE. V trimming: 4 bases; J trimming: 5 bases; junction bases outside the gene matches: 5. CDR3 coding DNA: TGTGCCAGCAGCACAAACAGGGGTACTGAAGCTTTCTTT. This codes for CASSTNRGTEAFF. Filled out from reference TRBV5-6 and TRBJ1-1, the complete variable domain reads DAGVTQSPTHLIKTRGQQVTLRCSPKSGHDTVSWYQQALGQGPQFIFQYYEEEERQRGNFPDRFSGHQFPNYSSELNVNALLLGDSALYLCASSTNRGTEAFFGQGTRLTVV.

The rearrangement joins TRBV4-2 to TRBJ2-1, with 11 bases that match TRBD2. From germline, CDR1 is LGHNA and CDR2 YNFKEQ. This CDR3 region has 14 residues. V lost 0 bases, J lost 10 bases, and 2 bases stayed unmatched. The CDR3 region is CASSQDGTSGEQFF. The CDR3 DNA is TGTGCCAGCAGCCAAGATGGGACTAGCGGAGAGCAGTTCTTC.

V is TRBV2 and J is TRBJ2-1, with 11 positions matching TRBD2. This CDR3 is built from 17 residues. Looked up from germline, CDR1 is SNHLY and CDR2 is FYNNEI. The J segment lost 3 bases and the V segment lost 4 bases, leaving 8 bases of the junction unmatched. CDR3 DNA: TGTGCCAGCAGTGCCCACGCGGGACTAGCGGTCTACAATGAGCAGTTCTTC. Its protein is CASSAHAGLAVYNEQFF.

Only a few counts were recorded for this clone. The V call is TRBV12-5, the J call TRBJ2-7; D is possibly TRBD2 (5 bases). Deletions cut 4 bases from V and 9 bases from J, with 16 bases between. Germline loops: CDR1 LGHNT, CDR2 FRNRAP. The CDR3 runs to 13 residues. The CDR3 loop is CASGWPPGLAQYF. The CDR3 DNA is TGTGCTAGTGGTTGGCCGCCCGGACTCGCGCAGTACTTC.

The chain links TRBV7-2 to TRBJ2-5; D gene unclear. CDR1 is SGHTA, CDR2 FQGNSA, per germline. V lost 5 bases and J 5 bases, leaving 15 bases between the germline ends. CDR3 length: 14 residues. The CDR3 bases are TGTGCCAGCAGCCCCCAGTCGGGCTGGGAGACCCAGTACTTC. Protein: CASSPQSGWETQYF.

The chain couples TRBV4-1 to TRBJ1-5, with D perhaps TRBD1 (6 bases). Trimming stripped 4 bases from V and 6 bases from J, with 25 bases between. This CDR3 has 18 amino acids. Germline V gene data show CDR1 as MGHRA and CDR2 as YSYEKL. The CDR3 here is CASSRTWPVPTRGQPQHF. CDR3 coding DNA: TGCGCCAGCAGCCGCACGTGGCCCGTCCCTACCAGGGGTCAGCCCCAGCATTTT.

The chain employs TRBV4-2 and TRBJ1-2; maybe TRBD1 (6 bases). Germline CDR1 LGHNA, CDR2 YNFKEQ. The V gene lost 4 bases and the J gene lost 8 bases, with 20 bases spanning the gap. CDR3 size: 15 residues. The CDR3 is CASSRQGTSEKGYTF. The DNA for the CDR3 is TGTGCCAGCAGCCGCCAGGGGACGTCGGAAAAGGGCTACACCTTC.

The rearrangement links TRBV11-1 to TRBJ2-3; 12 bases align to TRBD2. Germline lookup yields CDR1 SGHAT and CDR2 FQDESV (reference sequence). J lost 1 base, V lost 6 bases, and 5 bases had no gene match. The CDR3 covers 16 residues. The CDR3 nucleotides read TGTGCCAGCAGAACAAGACTAGCGGGGGGCACAGATACGCAGTATTTT. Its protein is CASRTRLAGGTDTQYF.

The CDR3 here is CASSLAGSRETQYF. The CDR3 nucleotides read TGTGCCAGCAGCTTAGCAGGTAGCAGGGAGACCCAGTACTTC. V gene TRBV7-7 combines with J gene TRBJ2-5; no clear D. The CDR3 contains 14 residues. The V end was cut by 0 bases, the J end by 5 bases, with 10 bases between. Germline CDR1 SSHAT, CDR2 FNYEAQ (reference sequence). Variable domain in full (rest from reference TRBV7-7 and TRBJ2-5): GAGVSQSPRYKVTKRGQDVTLRCDPISSHATLYWYQQALGQGPEFLTYFNYEAQPDKSGLPSDRFSAERPEGSISTLTIQRTEQRDSAMYRCASSLAGSRETQYFGPGTRLLVL.

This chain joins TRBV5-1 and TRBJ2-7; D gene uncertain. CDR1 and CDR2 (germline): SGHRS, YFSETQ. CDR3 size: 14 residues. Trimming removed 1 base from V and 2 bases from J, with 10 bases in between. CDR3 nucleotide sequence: TGCGCCAGCAGCTTGTCCCAGGCAGCCTACGAGCAGTACTTC. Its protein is CASSLSQAAYEQYF.

In nucleotides, the CDR3 is TGTGCCAGCACCCAAGGGACGGGGAGGTATACTGAAGCTTTCTTT. Translation gives CASTQGTGRYTEAFF. The genes are TRBV13 and TRBJ1-1; D is perhaps TRBD1 (5 bases). The germline gives CDR1 PRHDT, CDR2 FYEKMQ (reference sequence). V was clipped by 7 bases and J by 5 bases, with 20 bases between them. This CDR3 is built from 15 residues.

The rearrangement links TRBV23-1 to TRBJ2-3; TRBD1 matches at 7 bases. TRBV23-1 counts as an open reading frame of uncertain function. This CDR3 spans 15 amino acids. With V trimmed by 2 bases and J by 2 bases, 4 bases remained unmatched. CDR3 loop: CASSQHRGFTDTQYF. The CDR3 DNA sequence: TGCGCCAGCAGTCAACACAGGGGATTCACAGATACGCAGTATTTT.

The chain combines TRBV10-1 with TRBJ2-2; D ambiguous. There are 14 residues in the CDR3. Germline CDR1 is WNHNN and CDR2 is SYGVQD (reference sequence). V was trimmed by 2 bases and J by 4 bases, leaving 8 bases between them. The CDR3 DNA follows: TGCGCCAGCAGTGAGGCCGGCACCACCGGGGAGCTGTTTTTT. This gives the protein CASSEAGTTGELFF.

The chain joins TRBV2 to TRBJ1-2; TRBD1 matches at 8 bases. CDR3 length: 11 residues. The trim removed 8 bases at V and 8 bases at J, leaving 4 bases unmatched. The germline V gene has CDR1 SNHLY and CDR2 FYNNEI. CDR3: CASLGQGGYTF. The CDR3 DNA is TGTGCCAGCCTAGGACAGGGAGGCTACACCTTC.

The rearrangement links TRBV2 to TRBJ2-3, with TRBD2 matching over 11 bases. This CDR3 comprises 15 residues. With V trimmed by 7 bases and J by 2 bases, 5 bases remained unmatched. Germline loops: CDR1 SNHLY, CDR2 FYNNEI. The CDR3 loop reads CASIGGLAVTDTQYF. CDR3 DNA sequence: TGTGCCAGCATCGGGGGACTAGCGGTCACAGATACGCAGTATTTT.

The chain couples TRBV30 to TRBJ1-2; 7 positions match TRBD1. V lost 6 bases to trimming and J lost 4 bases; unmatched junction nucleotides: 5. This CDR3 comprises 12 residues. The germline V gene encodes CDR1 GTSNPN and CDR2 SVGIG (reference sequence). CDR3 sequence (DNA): TGTGCCTGCCGGGACAGAGTCTATGGCTACACCTTC. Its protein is CACRDRVYGYTF. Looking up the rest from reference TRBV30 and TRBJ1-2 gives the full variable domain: SQTIHQWPATLVQPVGSPLSLECTVEGTSNPNLYWYRQAAGRGLQLLFYSVGIGQISSEVPQNLSASRPQDRQFILSSKKLLLSDSGFYLCACRDRVYGYTFGSGTRLTVV.

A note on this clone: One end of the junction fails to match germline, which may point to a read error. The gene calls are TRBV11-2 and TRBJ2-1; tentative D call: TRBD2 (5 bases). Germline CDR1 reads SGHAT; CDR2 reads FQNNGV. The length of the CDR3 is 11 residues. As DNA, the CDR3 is TGTGCCAGCAGTTTAGGGAGTCTCCAGTTCTTC. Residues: CASSLGSLQFF.

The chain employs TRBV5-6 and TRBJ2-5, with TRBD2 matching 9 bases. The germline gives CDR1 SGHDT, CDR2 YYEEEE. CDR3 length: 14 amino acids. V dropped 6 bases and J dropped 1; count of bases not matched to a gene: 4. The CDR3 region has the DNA TGTGCCAGCACTGTGACTAGCGGCCAAGAGACCCAGTACTTC. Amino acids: CASTVTSGQETQYF.

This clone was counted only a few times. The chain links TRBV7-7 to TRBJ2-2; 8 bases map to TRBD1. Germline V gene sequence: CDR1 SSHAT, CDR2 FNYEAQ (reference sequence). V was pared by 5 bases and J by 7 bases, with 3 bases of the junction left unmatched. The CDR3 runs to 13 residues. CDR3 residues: CASSRTGYGELFF. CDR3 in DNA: TGTGCCAGCAGCAGGACAGGGTACGGGGAGCTGTTTTTT.

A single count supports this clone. In nucleotides, the CDR3 is TGTGCCAGCAGCCAAGATTCCCCTGACAGGACGAACTATGGCTACACCTTC. This translates into CASSQDSPDRTNYGYTF. The chain is built from TRBV4-2 and TRBJ1-2; D perhaps matches TRBD1 (6 bases). The CDR3 loop spans 17 amino acids. The germline V and J ends were trimmed by 0 bases and 2 bases, with 16 bases remaining between them. Germline V gene sequence: CDR1 LGHNA, CDR2 YNFKEQ.

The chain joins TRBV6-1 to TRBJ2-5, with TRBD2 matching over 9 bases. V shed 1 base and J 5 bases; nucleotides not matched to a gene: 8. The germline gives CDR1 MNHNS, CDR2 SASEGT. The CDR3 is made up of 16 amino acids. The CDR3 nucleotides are TGTGCCAGCAGTGAAGTGGGGCTAGCGGGGTTTGAGACCCAGTACTTC. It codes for CASSEVGLAGFETQYF.

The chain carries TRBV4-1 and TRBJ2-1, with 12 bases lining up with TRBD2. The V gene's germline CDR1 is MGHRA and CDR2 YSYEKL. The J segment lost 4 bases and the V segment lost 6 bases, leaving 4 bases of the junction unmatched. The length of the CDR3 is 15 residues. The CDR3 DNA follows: TGCGCCAGCAGACCCGGACTAGCGGGATACAATGAGCAGTTCTTC. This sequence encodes CASRPGLAGYNEQFF.